The subject of this entry is one TCR beta chain. Antigen: not known. CDR1 is SGHVS and CDR2 is FNYEAQ in the germline V gene. With V trimmed by 4 bases and J by 8 bases, 8 bases remained unmatched. This CDR3 is 14 amino acids long. As every portion of the isolated RNA was reverse transcribed, the sequencing read expressed TCRB transcripts. The method was immunoSEQ multiplex PCR; TCRdb's version includes in-frame clones alone and lacks a portion of them. The sample holds about 300,000 clones, around an eighth seen once. The sample is drawn from a study of beta chain features in type 1 diabetes. Notes on the study in general: A moderate, significant TCRB CDR3 shortening appeared in type 1 diabetes across four CD4+ subsets. cDNA sequencing could over-represent cells with high TCR expression.

The rearrangement uses TRBV7-6 and TRBJ2-1; 7 bases are shared with TRBD2. This TCR was recovered from a woman aged 18-29 years with type 1 diabetes. The sequenced sample consisted of naive CD4+ T cells from blood. The CDR3, as DNA: TGTGCCAGCAGCTACGGGAGGTCGGGTGATGAGCAGTTCTTC. Residues: CASSYGRSGDEQFF.